This TCR beta chain was sequenced in a study of blood T cells in healthy people across ages. Turning to this clonotype: Antigen: not known.

Study-level results: The study could not conclusively compare naive and antigen-experienced cells, given its unsorted PBMCs.

Per individual sample, total RNA of at least 6 micrograms was extracted. This CDR3 comprises 13 residues. Trimming took 7 bases from V and 4 from J, leaving 15 bases between them. Germline CDR1 reads SQVTM; CDR2 reads ANQGSEA. A second PCR, run for about 6 to 12 cycles, used a sample-barcoded 5' primer plus a J-beta primer mix. TCRdb analysed the 5' RACE reads with MiXCR anew, one entry per CDR3 protein. The table lists about 1.8 million distinct CDR3 sequences, about 50% of them singletons. The V and J genes are TRBV29-1 and TRBJ2-3; D is perhaps TRBD1 (6 bases). The sequence derives from a woman between 40 and 55 years old in good health. The sample was blood. Here the CDR3 DNA reads TGCAGCGGCCGACAGGTTGGGTCAGATACGCAGTATTTT. It yields the protein CSGRQVGSDTQYF.